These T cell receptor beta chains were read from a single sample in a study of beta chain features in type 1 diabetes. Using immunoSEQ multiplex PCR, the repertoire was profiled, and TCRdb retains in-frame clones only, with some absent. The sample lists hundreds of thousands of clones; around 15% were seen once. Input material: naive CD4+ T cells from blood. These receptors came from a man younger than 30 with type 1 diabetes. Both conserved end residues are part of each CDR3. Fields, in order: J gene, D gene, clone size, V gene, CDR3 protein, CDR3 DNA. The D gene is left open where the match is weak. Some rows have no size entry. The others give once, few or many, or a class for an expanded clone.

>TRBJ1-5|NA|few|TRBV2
CASTWGRENQPQHF
TGTGCCAGCACTTGGGGCAGGGAGAATCAGCCCCAGCATTTT
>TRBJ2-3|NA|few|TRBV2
CASRRGIGDTDTQYF
TGTGCCAGCAGGAGAGGGATTGGGGACACAGATACGCAGTATTTT
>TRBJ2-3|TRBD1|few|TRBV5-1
CASSLRTGRADTQYF
TGCGCCAGCAGCTTGCGGACAGGGCGGGCAGATACGCAGTATTTT
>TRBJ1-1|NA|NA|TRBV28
CASSPPWGAGNTEAFF
TGTGCCAGCAGTCCCCCGTGGGGGGCTGGGAACACTGAAGCTTTCTTT
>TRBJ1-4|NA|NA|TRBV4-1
CASSQRTPPTNEKLFF
TGCGCCAGCAGCCAACGGACGCCACCAACTAATGAAAAACTGTTTTTT
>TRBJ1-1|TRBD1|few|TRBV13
CASSLGQKNTEAFF
TGTGCCAGCAGCCTGGGACAGAAGAACACTGAAGCTTTCTTT
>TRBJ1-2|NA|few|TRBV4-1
CASSLGDRTYGYTF
TGCGCCAGCAGCCTGGGGGACCGGACCTATGGCTACACCTTC
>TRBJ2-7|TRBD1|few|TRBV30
CAWSVEGAKQYF
TGTGCCTGGAGTGTAGAGGGGGCCAAGCAGTACTTC
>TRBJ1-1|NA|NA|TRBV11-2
CASSLDGQSSPGTEAFF
TGTGCCAGCAGCTTAGACGGGCAGTCTTCGCCCGGCACTGAAGCTTTCTTT
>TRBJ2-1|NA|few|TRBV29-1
CSVQGGIYNEQFF
TGCAGCGTCCAAGGAGGGATCTACAATGAGCAGTTCTTC
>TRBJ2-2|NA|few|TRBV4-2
CASSQIGQNTGELFF
TGTGCCAGCAGCCAAATCGGGCAGAACACCGGGGAGCTGTTTTTT
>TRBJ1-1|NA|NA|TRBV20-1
CSAPMNTEAFF
TGCAGTGCTCCTATGAACACTGAAGCTTTCTTT
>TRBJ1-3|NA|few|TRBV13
CASSSGNTIYF
TGTGCCAGCAGCTCTGGAAACACCATATATTTT
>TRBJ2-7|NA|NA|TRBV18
CASSATVPSSYEQYF
TGTGCCAGCTCAGCGACTGTACCCAGCTCCTACGAGCAGTACTTC